Below, 14 T cell receptor beta chains from the same sample are listed, as sequenced in a study of OX40 agonist ivuxolimab in advanced cancers. Some clones are missing from TCRdb's copy, which holds only in-frame ones; the method was immunoSEQ multiplex PCR. The sample has approximately 76,000 clones, more than 90% seen once; the top ten hold roughly a tenth. The sequences come from CD4+ or CD8+ T cells sorted from blood, collected in a trial of the OX40 agonist ivuxolimab. These receptors originate from an adult with an advanced solid tumor such as melanoma, head and neck, liver or kidney cancer.

The chain has TRBV7-3 and TRBJ2-1, with D perhaps given as TRBD1 or TRBD2 (5 bases each). The CDR3 has 14 amino acids. V lost 5 bases and J 7 bases, leaving 15 bases between the germline ends. Germline V CDR1 and CDR2: SGHTA, FQGTGA. As DNA, the CDR3 is TGTGCCAGCAGCCCACTTGGGGGACGAAATGAGCAGTTCTTC. Its protein product is CASSPLGGRNEQFF.

This CDR3 reads CASSSRQGAAYEQYF. The CDR3 DNA follows: TGTGCCAGCAGCTCCCGACAGGGGGCGGCCTACGAGCAGTACTTC. This chain links TRBV13 with TRBJ2-7, with 10 bases aligning to TRBD1. This CDR3 is built from 15 residues. Germline trimming cut 4 bases from V and 2 bases from J; bases unmatched to any gene: 5. Germline CDR1 and CDR2: PRHDT and FYEKMQ (reference sequence).

The rearrangement links TRBV2 to TRBJ1-3; D unclear. V shed 4 bases and J shed 4 bases, with 11 bases lying between them. Germline V CDR1 and CDR2: SNHLY, FYNNEI. The CDR3 runs 14 residues. The CDR3 spells CASSVPEAGNTIYF. For the CDR3, the DNA is TGTGCCAGCAGTGTCCCCGAGGCGGGAAACACCATATATTTT. The full variable domain, its missing parts supplied by reference TRBV2 and TRBJ1-3, is EPEVTQTPSHQVTQMGQEVILRCVPISNHLYFYWYRQILGQKVEFLVSFYNNEISEKSEIFDDQFSVERPDGSNFTLKIRSTKLEDSAMYFCASSVPEAGNTIYFGEGSWLTVV.

This clone occurred once. V is TRBV4-3 and J is TRBJ2-7, with D perhaps TRBD1 or TRBD2 (5 bases each). The CDR3 is 16 residues long. V lost 2 bases and J lost 4, with 18 bases in between. Per the germline V gene, CDR1 is LGHNA and CDR2 is YSLEER. The CDR3 coding sequence is TGCGCCAGCAGCCAACATCCGGGACCCACTTTATACGAGCAGTACTTC. It translates to CASSQHPGPTLYEQYF.

The chain recombines TRBV15 with TRBJ2-5; D remains unclear. V lost 1 base and J 4 bases, leaving 13 bases between the germline ends. The CDR3 contains 15 residues. The germline CDR1 and CDR2 sequences are LNHNV and YYDKDF (reference sequence). The chain's CDR3 is CATSRVVPIPETQYF. DNA for the CDR3: TGTGCCACCAGCAGAGTCGTCCCCATACCAGAGACCCAGTACTTC.

This clone has just one count. The chain carries TRBV15 and TRBJ1-1; D is perhaps TRBD1 (6 bases). Trimming removed 4 bases at V and 0 bases at J, with 15 bases between. Per germline, CDR1 LNHNV and CDR2 YYDKDF (reference sequence). There are 16 residues in the CDR3. CDR3 DNA: TGTGCCACCAGCACTACCCAGGGGTCCATGAACACTGAAGCTTTCTTT. Its translation is CATSTTQGSMNTEAFF. The full variable domain, with the rest looked up from reference TRBV15 and TRBJ1-1, is DAMVIQNPRYQVTQFGKPVTLSCSQTLNHNVMYWYQQKSSQAPKLLFHYYDKDFNNEADTPDNFQSRRPNTSFCFLDIRSPGLGDTAMYLCATSTTQGSMNTEAFFGQGTRLTVV.

The genes are TRBV15 and TRBJ1-1, with D perhaps matching TRBD1 (5 bases). CDR1 LNHNV and CDR2 YYDKDF come from the germline V gene (reference sequence). This CDR3 has 16 residues. The ends were cut back, 1 base at V and 0 bases at J, with 12 bases in the middle. The CDR3 nucleotides read TGTGCCACCAGCAGAGTTGGTGGGGGGATGAACACTGAAGCTTTCTTT. Protein product: CATSRVGGGMNTEAFF.

The sample holds a few counts of this clone. The gene calls are TRBV15 and TRBJ2-3, with D maybe TRBD2 (5 bases). V shed 4 bases and J shed 0 bases, with 8 bases lying between them. Germline V gene sequence: CDR1 LNHNV, CDR2 YYDKDF (reference sequence). The CDR3 totals 14 residues. The CDR3 DNA is TGTGCCACCAGCACGAGGGAGAGCACAGATACGCAGTATTTT. This codes for CATSTRESTDTQYF.

This chain links TRBV11-2 with TRBJ2-7, with D maybe TRBD2 (6 bases). This CDR3 region has 13 residues. Trimming stripped 4 bases from V and 0 bases from J, with 7 bases between. From germline, CDR1 is SGHAT and CDR2 FQNNGV. CDR3 bases: TGTGCCAGCAGCTACGGGAGCTCCTACGAGCAGTACTTC. It is translated as CASSYGSSYEQYF.

The chain uses TRBV5-6 and TRBJ2-7, with TRBD2 matching over 7 bases. Germline CDR1 is SGHDT and CDR2 is YYEEEE. The CDR3 length is 16 residues. The V and J ends lost 9 bases and 2 bases, in that order; junction bases with no gene match: 17. The CDR3 here is CATRRGGADRTYEQYF. CDR3 in DNA: TGTGCCACTCGACGGGGAGGGGCTGATCGTACCTACGAGCAGTACTTC.

As regards this clone: Other DNA sequences within the sample encode an identical CDR3. The rearrangement joins TRBV5-1 to TRBJ2-3; 13 bases match TRBD2. Germline V gene data show CDR1 as SGHRS and CDR2 as YFSETQ. The CDR3 loop spans 16 amino acids. J was trimmed by 3 bases and V by 2 bases; bases with no gene match: 3. The CDR3 region is CASSLTSGGATDTQYF. The CDR3 DNA follows: TGCGCCAGCAGCTTAACTAGCGGGGGGGCTACAGATACGCAGTATTTT.

The chain carries TRBV11-2 and TRBJ2-7, with D possibly TRBD2 on 6 matching bases. V lost 1 base and J 7 bases, leaving 17 bases between the germline ends. Germline CDR1 reads SGHAT; CDR2 reads FQNNGV. CDR3 length: 15 amino acids. The CDR3 spells CASSLGDSGGWEQYF. The CDR3 coding sequence is TGTGCCAGCAGCTTAGGGGACTCGGGCGGATGGGAGCAGTACTTC.

The chain joins TRBV27 to TRBJ2-7; D is possibly TRBD1 (6 bases). The CDR3 consists of 14 residues. The germline CDR1 and CDR2 sequences are MNHEY and SMNVEV (reference sequence). V was pared by 8 bases and J by 0 bases, with 14 bases between. The CDR3 here is CASVGGASSYEQYF. DNA for the CDR3: TGTGCCAGCGTTGGGGGCGCTAGCTCCTACGAGCAGTACTTC.

This clone has just one count. This chain connects TRBV6-5 to TRBJ1-1; weak D call: TRBD1 (5 bases). Trimming took 4 bases from V and 0 from J, leaving 9 bases between them. This CDR3 spans 14 amino acids. Germline V CDR1 and CDR2: MNHEY, SVGAGI. The CDR3 protein is CASSWTQMNTEAFF. In nucleotides, the CDR3 is TGTGCCAGCAGTTGGACACAGATGAACACTGAAGCTTTCTTT.